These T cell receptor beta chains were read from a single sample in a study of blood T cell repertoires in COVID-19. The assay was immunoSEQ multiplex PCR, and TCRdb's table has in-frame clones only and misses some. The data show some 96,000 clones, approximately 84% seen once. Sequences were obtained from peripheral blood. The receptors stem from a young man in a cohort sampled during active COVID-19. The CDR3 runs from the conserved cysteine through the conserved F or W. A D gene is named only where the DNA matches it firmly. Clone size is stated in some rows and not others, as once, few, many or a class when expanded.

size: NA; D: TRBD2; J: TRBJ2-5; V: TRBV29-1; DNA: TGCAGCGGGGCTTTAACGGGGGGTGTCGGAGAGACCCAGTACTTC; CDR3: CSGALTGGVGETQYF
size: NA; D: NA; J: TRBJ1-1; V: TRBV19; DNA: TGTGCCAGTAGCTACTTTAACACTGAAGCTTTCTTT; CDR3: CASSYFNTEAFF
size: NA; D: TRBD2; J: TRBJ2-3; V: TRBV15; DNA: TGTGCCACCAGCCTGAGCGGGGGATTCACAGATACGCAGTATTTT; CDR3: CATSLSGGFTDTQYF
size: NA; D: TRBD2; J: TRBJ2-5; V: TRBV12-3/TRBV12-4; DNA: TGTGCCAGCAGTTTACATCTGGGGGAGGGCCAGTACTTC; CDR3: CASSLHLGEGQYF
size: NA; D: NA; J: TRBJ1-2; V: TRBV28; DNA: TGTGCCAGCAGTTTGGGGGCAGCTATCTATGGCTACACCTTC; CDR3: CASSLGAAIYGYTF
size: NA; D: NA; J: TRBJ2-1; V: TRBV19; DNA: TGTGCCAGTAGTGCTCGGGACTCAAGAGGCTCCTACAATGAGCAGTTCTTC; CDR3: CASSARDSRGSYNEQFF
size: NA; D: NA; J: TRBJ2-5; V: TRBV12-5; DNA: TGTGCTAGTGGTTTGGTAATTGGGGGACTCCAAGAGACCCAGTACTTC; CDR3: CASGLVIGGLQETQYF
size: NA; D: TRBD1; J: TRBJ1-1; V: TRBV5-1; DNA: TGCGCCAGCAGCTTGATGTCAGGGGGAGTTTACACTGAAGCTTTCTTT; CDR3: CASSLMSGGVYTEAFF
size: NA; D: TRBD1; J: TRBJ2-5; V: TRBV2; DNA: TGTGCCAGCAGTGCCGAGGGGACAGGGGGAGGTGAGACCCAGTACTTC; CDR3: CASSAEGTGGGETQYF
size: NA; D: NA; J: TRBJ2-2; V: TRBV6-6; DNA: TGTGCCAGCACTATCCTAGGCGGGGAGCTGTTTTTT; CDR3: CASTILGGELFF
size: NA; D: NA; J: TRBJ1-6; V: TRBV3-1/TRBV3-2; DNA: TGTGCCAGCAGCCAAGATTGGGGGGGGCTTAATTCACCCCTCCACTTT; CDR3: CASSQDWGGLNSPLHF
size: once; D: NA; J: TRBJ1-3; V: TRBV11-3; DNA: TGTGCCAGCAGCTCACCAGCAACAGACACAGGTCGAAACACCATATATTTT; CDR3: CASSSPATDTGRNTIYF
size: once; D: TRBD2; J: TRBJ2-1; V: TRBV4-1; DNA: TGCGCCAGCAGCCACCGGGTTACTAGCGGGGCGAACAATGAGCAGTTCTTC; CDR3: CASSHRVTSGANNEQFF
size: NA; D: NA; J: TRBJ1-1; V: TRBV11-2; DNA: TGTGCCAGCAGCTCCCCCGGTGGGGCAATGAACACTGAAGCTTTCTTT; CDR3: CASSSPGGAMNTEAFF
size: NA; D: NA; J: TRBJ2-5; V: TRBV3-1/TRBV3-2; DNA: TGTGCCAGCAGCCGCACCCTGGGGGCAGGAGACCAAGAGACCCAGTACTTC; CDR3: CASSRTLGAGDQETQYF
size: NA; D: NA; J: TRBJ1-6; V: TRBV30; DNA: TGTGCCTGGAGTGACTATCTAATGTATGACAGTTCACCCCTCCACTTT; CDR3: CAWSDYLMYDSSPLHF
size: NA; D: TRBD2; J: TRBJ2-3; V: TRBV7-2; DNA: TGTGCCAGCAGCTTAGTTGCGGGGGAGACCACAGATACGCAGTATTTT; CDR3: CASSLVAGETTDTQYF
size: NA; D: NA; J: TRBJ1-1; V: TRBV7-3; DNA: TGTGCCAGCCAGGTCTCCCCGGCCCCGAACACTGAAGCTTTCTTT; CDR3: CASQVSPAPNTEAFF
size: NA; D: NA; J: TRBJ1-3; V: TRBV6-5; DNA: TGTGCCAGCAGTTACGTGGCGGTTGGAAACACCATATATTTT; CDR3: CASSYVAVGNTIYF
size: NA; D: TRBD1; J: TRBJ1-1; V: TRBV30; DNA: TGTGCCTGGAGAACCGACAGGGACGCTTTCTTT; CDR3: CAWRTDRDAFF
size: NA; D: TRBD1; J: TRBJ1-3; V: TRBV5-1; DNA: TGCGCCAGCACCCCCGGGACAGGGAGGCTGCGGGGAAACACCATATATTTT; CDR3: CASTPGTGRLRGNTIYF
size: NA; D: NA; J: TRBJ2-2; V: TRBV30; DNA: TGTGCCTGGAGCGACACCGGGGAGCTGTTTTTT; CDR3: CAWSDTGELFF
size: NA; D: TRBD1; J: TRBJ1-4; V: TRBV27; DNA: TGTGCCAGCAGTCGCGACAGGGGGTTTGCTAATGAAAAACTGTTTTTT; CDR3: CASSRDRGFANEKLFF
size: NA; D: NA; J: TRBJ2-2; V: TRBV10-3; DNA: TGTGCCATCAGCCGACAGACCGGGGAGCTGTTTTTT; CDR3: CAISRQTGELFF
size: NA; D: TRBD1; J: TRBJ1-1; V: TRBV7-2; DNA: TGTGCCAGCAGCTTGATGACAGGGGCGAACACTGAAGCTTTCTTT; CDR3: CASSLMTGANTEAFF
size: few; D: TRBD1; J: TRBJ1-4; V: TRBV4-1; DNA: TGCGCCAGCAGCCAAGATTCCGGGACAGGGCGAAAACTGTTTTTT; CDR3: CASSQDSGTGRKLFF
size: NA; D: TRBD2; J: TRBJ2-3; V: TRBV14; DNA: TGTGCCAGCAGACCCAGCGGGGGGGGAGATACGCAGTATTTT; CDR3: CASRPSGGGDTQYF
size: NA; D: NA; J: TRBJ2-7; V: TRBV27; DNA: TGTGCCAGCAACCCGACGCGGGACTCCTACGAGCAGTACTTC; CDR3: CASNPTRDSYEQYF
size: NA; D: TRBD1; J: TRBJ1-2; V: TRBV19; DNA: TGTGCCAGTAGCCCGACAGGGGGCAATGGCTACACCTTC; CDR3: CASSPTGGNGYTF
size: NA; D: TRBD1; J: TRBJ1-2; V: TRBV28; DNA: TGTGCCAGCAGTTTCTCACCGGGACAGGGACCTTATGGCTACACCTTC; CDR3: CASSFSPGQGPYGYTF
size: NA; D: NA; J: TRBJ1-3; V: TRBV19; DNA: TGTGCCAGTAGTACCTCTCGGGGGGGGGTATGCAACACCATATATTTT; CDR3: CASSTSRGGVCNTIYF
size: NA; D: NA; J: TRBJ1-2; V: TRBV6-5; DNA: TGTGCCAGCAGCCGCCTAGAGGGGGAGAATGGCTACACCTTC; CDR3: CASSRLEGENGYTF
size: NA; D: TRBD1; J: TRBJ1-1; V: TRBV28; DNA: TGTGCCAGCAGGATCTTACAGGGGGAAGCTTTCTTT; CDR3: CASRILQGEAFF
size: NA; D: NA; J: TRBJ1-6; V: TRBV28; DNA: TGTGCCAGCACCCGGGGAGGTAATTCACCCCTCCACTTT; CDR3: CASTRGGNSPLHF
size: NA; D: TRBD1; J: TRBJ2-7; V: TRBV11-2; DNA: TGTGCCAGCAGCTCCGCCCCGGACAGGGGGGCCTCCTACGAGCAGTACTTC; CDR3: CASSSAPDRGASYEQYF
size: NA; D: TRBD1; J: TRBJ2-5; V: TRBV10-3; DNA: TGTGCCATCAGTGTGGGACAGGGAATGGAGACCCAGTACTTC; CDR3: CAISVGQGMETQYF
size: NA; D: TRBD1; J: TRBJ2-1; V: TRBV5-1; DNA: TGCGCCAGCAGCCCCGGACAGGTCGGGCAGTTCTTC; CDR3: CASSPGQVGQFF
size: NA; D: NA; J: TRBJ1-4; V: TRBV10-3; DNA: TGTGCCATGTCGGGGGGACCTAATGAAAAACTGTTTTTT; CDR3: CAMSGGPNEKLFF
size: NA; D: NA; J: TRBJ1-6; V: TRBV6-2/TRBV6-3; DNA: TGTGCCAGCAGTTTAAAGGGAGACGCTTCACCCCTCCACTTT; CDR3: CASSLKGDASPLHF
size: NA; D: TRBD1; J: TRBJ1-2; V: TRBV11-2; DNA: TGTGCCAGCAGCCCTTCTCACAGGGGGGATATCACTAACTATGGCTACACCTTC; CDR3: CASSPSHRGDITNYGYTF
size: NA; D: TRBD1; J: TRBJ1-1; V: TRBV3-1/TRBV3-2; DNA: TGTGCCAGCAGCCAAACGGGACAGGGTGGCGCTTTCTTT; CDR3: CASSQTGQGGAFF